The following is a T cell receptor beta chain sequence with its context. A far larger clone differs by one base, so this is likely a read error. In the same sample, other DNA sequences code for this CDR3. Sequencing used immunoSEQ multiplex PCR; TCRdb keeps in-frame clones, though not all of them. The sample yields about half a million clones, over 70% seen once. The data were taken from a study of shared clonotypes between healthy human individuals. Samples left unsorted employed approximately 94 million PBMCs for genomic DNA. J lost 5 bases, V lost 3 bases, and 1 base had no gene match. CDR3 size: 13 residues. Germline V gene sequence: CDR1 KGHSH, CDR2 LQKENI.

The chain combines TRBV18 with TRBJ1-1; the match to TRBD1 covers 9 bases. The TCR was taken from a woman aged 40 to 50 in good health. Some clones in this sample may be carry-over from other donors' samples. Sequencing used PBMCs. Here the CDR3 reads CASSPGQGTEAFF. CDR3 bases: TGTGCCAGCTCACCGGGACAGGGTACTGAAGCTTTCTTT. The full variable domain, with the rest looked up from reference TRBV18 and TRBJ1-1, is NAGVMQNPRHLVRRRGQEARLRCSPMKGHSHVYWYRQLPEEGLKFMVYLQKENIIDESGMPKERFSAEFPKEGPSILRIQQVVRGDSAAYFCASSPGQGTEAFFGQGTRLTVV.